The clone carrying this T cell receptor beta chain was detected a few times. What it recognizes is unknown. These data come from a study of vaccination and CD4 T cells after COVID-19. Notes on the study in general: The median count of SARS-CoV-2-reactive clonotypes rose from approximately 21 to 40, not significantly. Relatively few convalescent patients and no early post-infection timepoints were analyzed.

Time point in this sample: late sampling 161 to 241 days after vaccination in three convalescent patients. A single record per CDR3 protein comes from TCRdb applying MiXCR to the PCR reads. This repertoire shows 25,000 to 35,000 distinct CDR3 sequences, about 49% found once; its top ten account for about 5.8%. The germline CDR1 and CDR2 sequences are MNHNS and SASEGT. After removal of 2 bases from V and 4 bases from J, the junction contained 3 bases not matched to a gene. The CDR3 has 14 residues. The receptor was isolated from a human donor who had recovered from COVID-19. The source was CD4+ T cells from blood, collected about 7 months after SARS-CoV-2 vaccination. The rearrangement joins TRBV6-1 to TRBJ2-5, with 8 bases lining up with TRBD1. This CDR3 is CASSESTGGETQYF. In DNA, the CDR3 is TGTGCCAGCAGTGAAAGTACAGGGGGAGAGACCCAGTACTTC.